Shown below are 15 T cell receptor beta chains from a single sample sequenced in a study of blood T cell repertoires in COVID-19. Clones were read by immunoSEQ multiplex PCR, and TCRdb kept only the in-frame ones, dropping some. This table has 150,000 or so clones, around 73% appearing once. Sample: PBMCs or T cells enriched from blood (not recorded which). The receptor source for this set is a woman in her forties or fifties who had recovered from COVID-19.

This clone was found a few times. V gene TRBV18 combines with J gene TRBJ2-7; 11 nucleotides line up with TRBD1. Per germline, CDR1 KGHSH and CDR2 LQKENI. This CDR3 is built from 15 residues. The ends lost 3 bases at V and 6 bases at J; junction bases unmatched: 7. CDR3 nucleotides: TGTGCCAGCTCACCTCGGACAGGGGGCTTTCTCGAGCAGTACTTC. Translation: CASSPRTGGFLEQYF.

This clone was observed a handful of times. V gene TRBV4-2 combines with J gene TRBJ2-1; 7 nucleotides agree with TRBD1. CDR3 length equals 15 residues. Trimming cost V 4 bases and J 2 bases; bases outside gene matches: 5. Germline assignment: CDR1 LGHNA and CDR2 YNFKEQ. In DNA, the CDR3 is TGTGCCAGCAGCCCAGGACAGGATCCCTACAATGAGCAGTTCTTC. Its translation: CASSPGQDPYNEQFF.

V is TRBV3-1 (or the pseudogene TRBV3-2) and J is TRBJ1-1; TRBD1 matches at 8 bases. This CDR3 is built from 14 residues. V gave up 4 bases and J gave up 5 bases; unmatched junction bases: 6. Per germline, CDR1 LGHDT and CDR2 YNNKEL (reference sequence). CDR3 residues: CASSRTDRATEAFF. Here the CDR3 DNA reads TGTGCCAGCAGCCGGACGGACAGGGCGACTGAAGCTTTCTTT.

The rearrangement uses TRBV5-1 and TRBJ2-3; TRBD2 matches at 7 bases. Germline CDR1 is SGHRS and CDR2 is YFSETQ. Trimming cost V 0 bases and J 1 base; bases outside gene matches: 5. CDR3 length: 16 amino acids. In DNA form, the CDR3 reads TGCGCCAGCAGCTTGGGACTAGCAGCTGGCACAGATACGCAGTATTTT. Translated, it gives CASSLGLAAGTDTQYF.

The V call is TRBV2, the J call TRBJ1-6; possible D gene TRBD1, 6 bases. Trimming removed 8 bases at V and 4 bases at J, with 9 bases between. Germline V gives CDR1 SNHLY, CDR2 FYNNEI. This CDR3 is 13 amino acids long. In DNA, the CDR3 is TGTGCCAGCGGCACAGGGTATAATTCACCCCTCCACTTT. Its protein is CASGTGYNSPLHF.

This clone has more than one count but fewer than ten. The DNA for the CDR3 is TGTGCCAGCAGCTTATCCTCCGGGGGTCAGCCCCAGCATTTT. As protein: CASSLSSGGQPQHF. The genes are TRBV7-9 and TRBJ1-5; weak D call: TRBD1 (5 bases). CDR1 and CDR2 from the germline V gene are SEHNR and FQNEAQ (reference sequence). The CDR3 covers 14 residues. Between the trimmed V and J ends, which lost 2 bases and 6 bases, there was a span of 11 bases.

In this sample, this clone turned up once. Its ends do not fully match the called genes, so a read error is possible. This chain joins TRBV16 and TRBJ1-5; D gene uncertain. The CDR3 sequence is 14 residues long. Germline V lookup: CDR1 KGHSY, CDR2 FQNENV. In nucleotides, the CDR3 is TGTGCCAGCAGCCAATTGACAAGCAGTCAGCCCCAGCATTTT. It translates to CASSQLTSSQPQHF.

The rearrangement links TRBV24-1 to TRBJ1-5; the D gene is possibly TRBD1 (5 bases). The CDR3 sequence is 14 residues long. V was shortened by 6 bases and J by 4 bases, with 12 bases between the two germline ends. Per germline, CDR1 KGHDR and CDR2 SFDVKD. The CDR3 spells CATSMGGFNQPQHF. The DNA of the CDR3 is TGTGCCACCAGTATGGGGGGGTTTAATCAGCCCCAGCATTTT.

J is TRBJ1-6 and V is TRBV18; 9 nucleotides align to TRBD1. The J segment lost 7 bases and the V segment lost 1 base, leaving 8 bases of the junction unmatched. CDR3 length equals 17 residues. Germline assignment: CDR1 KGHSH and CDR2 LQKENI. This CDR3 reads CASSPRKLGQGNSPLHF. The CDR3 DNA follows: TGTGCCAGCTCACCACGGAAATTGGGACAGGGAAATTCACCCCTCCACTTT.

This rearrangement joins TRBV19 to TRBJ1-5; possibly TRBD1 for D (6 bases). Germline V gene sequence: CDR1 LNHDA, CDR2 SQIVND (reference sequence). Between the trimmed V and J ends, which lost 2 bases and 6 bases, there was a span of 14 bases. The CDR3 is 15 residues long. The CDR3 region has the DNA TGTGCCAGTAGTATATCGGGCCAGGGGATTCAGCCCCAGCATTTT. This encodes CASSISGQGIQPQHF. The whole variable domain, remainder taken from reference TRBV19 and TRBJ1-5, is DGGITQSPKYLFRKEGQNVTLSCEQNLNHDAMYWYRQDPGQGLRLIYYSQIVNDFQKGDIAEGYSVSREKKESFPLTVTSAQKNPTAFYLCASSISGQGIQPQHFGDGTRLSIL.

The rearrangement joins TRBV28 to TRBJ1-2, with D unclear. The CDR3 runs to 15 residues. V was clipped by 4 bases and J by 0 bases, with 12 bases between them. The V gene's germline CDR1 is MDHEN and CDR2 SYDVKM. Written as DNA, the CDR3 is TGTGCCAGCAGTTCCCTCGGTCTTTCTAACTATGGCTACACCTTC. The encoded protein is CASSSLGLSNYGYTF.

V usage is TRBV10-2 and J usage is TRBJ1-5; D perhaps matches TRBD1 (6 bases). Germline values: CDR1 WSHSY, CDR2 SAAADI. V lost 9 bases and J 2 bases, leaving 17 bases between the germline ends. The CDR3 has 15 amino acids. For the CDR3, the DNA is TGCGCCAGTAAGTTACAGGGTCGAGGCAATCAGCCCCAGCATTTT. Its protein is CASKLQGRGNQPQHF.

This chain connects TRBV7-9 to TRBJ2-3; TRBD2 matches at 9 bases. CDR1 is SEHNR, CDR2 FQNEAQ, per germline (reference sequence). Trimming cost V 5 bases and J 1 base; bases outside gene matches: 13. This CDR3 region has 18 residues. This CDR3 reads CASSQPAGGGVGTDTQYF. As DNA, the CDR3 is TGTGCCAGCAGCCAACCTGCGGGGGGGGGTGTCGGCACAGATACGCAGTATTTT.

The chain couples TRBV6-4 to TRBJ2-3; perhaps TRBD2 as D (5 bases). Trimming removed 2 bases from V and 11 bases from J, with 14 bases in between. This CDR3 contains 13 residues. Germline assignment: CDR1 MRHNA and CDR2 SNTAGT. The CDR3 coding sequence is TGTGCCAGCAGTGACGGTTGGTCGGGAAAGCAGTATTTT. Translated, it gives CASSDGWSGKQYF.

The chain has TRBV18 and TRBJ2-1, with TRBD2 matching over 7 bases. The CDR3 contains 16 residues. The V gene end was trimmed by 0 bases and the J gene end by 1 base; junction bases not matched to a gene: 3. Germline CDR1 and CDR2: KGHSH and LQKENI. The CDR3 region is CASSPPSGVSYNEQFF. CDR3 coding DNA: TGTGCCAGCTCACCACCCAGCGGGGTGTCCTACAATGAGCAGTTCTTC.